The sequence of this T cell receptor beta chain was determined in a study of OX40 agonist ivuxolimab in advanced cancers. About the study: Patients were 82.7% male with ages roughly 20 to 85, mean approximately 58.

This clone was found once. Germline V CDR1 and CDR2: MDHEN, SYDVKM. V lost 2 bases to trimming and J lost 2 bases, with 13 bases between them. This CDR3 spans 16 amino acids. Using immunoSEQ multiplex PCR, the repertoire was profiled, and TCRdb retains in-frame clones only, with some absent. The table lists approximately 72,000 clones, 80% to 90% of them singletons. J is TRBJ1-5 and V is TRBV28, with TRBD1 as a possible D gene (5 bases). This clonotype was sampled from an adult with an advanced solid tumor such as melanoma, head and neck, liver or kidney cancer. The sample consisted of CD4+ or CD8+ T cells sorted from blood, taken in a trial of the OX40 agonist ivuxolimab. The CDR3 is CASSLAGSGGNQPQHF. For the CDR3, the DNA is TGTGCCAGCAGTTTAGCGGGTTCGGGGGGCAATCAGCCCCAGCATTTT.